Listed below are T cell receptor beta chains from one sample, sequenced in a study of T cell responses to AZD1222 COVID-19 vaccine. Repertoires were generated with immunoSEQ multiplex PCR, while TCRdb's copy carries only in-frame clones and drops some. The sample consists of 130,000 or so clones, around 90% of them appearing once. The sample in question was peripheral blood, obtained on day 0 of AZD1222 vaccination. The receptors shown here come from an adult in good health. The CDR3 runs from the conserved cysteine through the conserved F or W. The D gene is left open where the match is weak. The size field is filled for only some rows; it gives once, few, many or a size class.

clone size: .; D gene: .; J gene: TRBJ2-7; V gene: TRBV6-5; CDR3 protein: CASSYPPGYEQYF; CDR3 DNA: TGTGCCAGCAGTTACCCCCCAGGGTACGAGCAGTACTTC
clone size: few; D gene: .; J gene: TRBJ1-6; V gene: TRBV18; CDR3 protein: CASSTGVDSPLHF; CDR3 DNA: TGTGCCAGCTCTACCGGCGTAGATTCACCCCTCCACTTT
clone size: .; D gene: TRBD1; J gene: TRBJ1-5; V gene: TRBV2; CDR3 protein: CASSERPGQLVNQPQHF; CDR3 DNA: TGTGCCAGCAGCGAGCGTCCGGGACAGTTAGTCAATCAGCCCCAGCATTTT
clone size: .; D gene: TRBD2; J gene: TRBJ2-5; V gene: TRBV6-1; CDR3 protein: CASSDGLEIAQYF; CDR3 DNA: TGTGCCAGCAGTGATGGACTAGAAATCGCCCAGTACTTC
clone size: .; D gene: TRBD1; J gene: TRBJ1-2; V gene: TRBV13; CDR3 protein: CASSLLGTGEYYGYTF; CDR3 DNA: TGTGCCAGCAGCTTACTTGGGACAGGGGAATACTATGGCTACACCTTC
clone size: .; D gene: .; J gene: TRBJ2-3; V gene: TRBV5-1; CDR3 protein: CASSFGPDTDTQYF; CDR3 DNA: TGCGCCAGCAGCTTTGGGCCGGACACAGATACGCAGTATTTT
clone size: once; D gene: TRBD1; J gene: TRBJ2-7; V gene: TRBV6-2/TRBV6-3; CDR3 protein: CASSSPGQGSEQYF; CDR3 DNA: TGTGCCAGCAGTTCTCCCGGACAGGGAAGCGAGCAGTACTTC
clone size: once; D gene: .; J gene: TRBJ2-3; V gene: TRBV7-3; CDR3 protein: CASSLASVFTDTQYF; CDR3 DNA: TGTGCCAGCAGCTTGGCTAGCGTCTTCACAGATACGCAGTATTTT
clone size: .; D gene: .; J gene: TRBJ1-4; V gene: TRBV10-3; CDR3 protein: CAISESQGGLKKGNEKLFF; CDR3 DNA: TGTGCCATCAGTGAGTCTCAGGGAGGACTGAAGAAGGGTAATGAAAAACTGTTTTTT
clone size: .; D gene: .; J gene: TRBJ2-7; V gene: TRBV28; CDR3 protein: CASGAYEQYF; CDR3 DNA: TGTGCCAGCGGCGCTTACGAGCAGTACTTC
clone size: .; D gene: .; J gene: TRBJ1-5; V gene: TRBV12-3/TRBV12-4; CDR3 protein: CASSSDYQPQHF; CDR3 DNA: TGTGCCAGCAGCTCAGACTATCAGCCCCAGCATTTT
clone size: .; D gene: .; J gene: TRBJ2-1; V gene: TRBV24-1; CDR3 protein: CATSPGRNEQFF; CDR3 DNA: TGTGCCACCAGTCCCGGGCGGAATGAGCAGTTCTTC
clone size: .; D gene: .; J gene: TRBJ2-2; V gene: TRBV2; CDR3 protein: CASATVPQNTGELFF; CDR3 DNA: TGTGCCAGCGCCACCGTCCCCCAGAACACCGGGGAGCTGTTTTTT
clone size: .; D gene: .; J gene: TRBJ1-3; V gene: TRBV12-3/TRBV12-4; CDR3 protein: CASSFGVWNTIYF; CDR3 DNA: TGTGCCAGCAGTTTCGGGGTCTGGAACACCATATATTTT
clone size: once; D gene: TRBD2; J gene: TRBJ2-7; V gene: TRBV19; CDR3 protein: CASGAGDYEQYF; CDR3 DNA: TGTGCATCGGGAGCGGGAGACTACGAGCAGTACTTC
clone size: .; D gene: .; J gene: TRBJ2-1; V gene: TRBV5-1; CDR3 protein: CASSTRPGDTYNEQFF; CDR3 DNA: TGCGCCAGCAGCACACGCCCGGGTGATACTTACAATGAGCAGTTCTTC
clone size: .; D gene: .; J gene: TRBJ2-7; V gene: TRBV11-2; CDR3 protein: CASSLVIASVAYEQYF; CDR3 DNA: TGTGCCAGCAGCTTAGTTATAGCTAGCGTTGCCTACGAGCAGTACTTC
clone size: .; D gene: TRBD1; J gene: TRBJ1-5; V gene: TRBV19; CDR3 protein: CASSIGTGGGQPQHF; CDR3 DNA: TGTGCCAGTAGTATAGGGACAGGGGGGGGACAGCCCCAGCATTTT
clone size: few; D gene: .; J gene: TRBJ1-2; V gene: TRBV19; CDR3 protein: CASSGGFPYLGYTF; CDR3 DNA: TGTGCCAGTAGTGGGGGATTCCCATATCTCGGCTACACCTTC